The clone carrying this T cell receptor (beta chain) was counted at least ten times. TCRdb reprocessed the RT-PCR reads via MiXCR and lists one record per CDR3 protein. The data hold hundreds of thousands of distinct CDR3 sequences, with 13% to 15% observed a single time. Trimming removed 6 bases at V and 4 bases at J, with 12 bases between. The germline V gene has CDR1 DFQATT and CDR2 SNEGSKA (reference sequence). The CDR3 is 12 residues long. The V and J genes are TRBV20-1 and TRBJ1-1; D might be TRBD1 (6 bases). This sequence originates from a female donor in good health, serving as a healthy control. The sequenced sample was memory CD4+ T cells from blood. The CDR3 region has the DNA TGCAGTGCACCGGACAGCCCCACTGAAGCTTTCTTT. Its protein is CSAPDSPTEAFF.